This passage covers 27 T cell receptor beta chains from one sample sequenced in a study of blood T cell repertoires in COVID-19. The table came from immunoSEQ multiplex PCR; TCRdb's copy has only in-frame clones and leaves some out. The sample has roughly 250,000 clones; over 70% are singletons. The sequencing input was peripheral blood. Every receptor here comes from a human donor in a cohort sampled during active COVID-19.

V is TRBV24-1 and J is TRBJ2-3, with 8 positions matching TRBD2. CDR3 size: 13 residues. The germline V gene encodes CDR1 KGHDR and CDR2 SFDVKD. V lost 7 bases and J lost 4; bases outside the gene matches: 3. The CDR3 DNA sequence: TGTGCCACCAGCGGGAGGGTGTCAGATACGCAGTATTTT. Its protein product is CATSGRVSDTQYF.

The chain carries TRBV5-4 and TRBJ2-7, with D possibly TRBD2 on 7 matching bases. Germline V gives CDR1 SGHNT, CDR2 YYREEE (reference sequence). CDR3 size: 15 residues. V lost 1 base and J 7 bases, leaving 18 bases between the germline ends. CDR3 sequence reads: CASSLPRGALEEQYF. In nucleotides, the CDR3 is TGTGCCAGCAGCTTGCCCCGGGGGGCGTTGGAAGAGCAGTACTTC.

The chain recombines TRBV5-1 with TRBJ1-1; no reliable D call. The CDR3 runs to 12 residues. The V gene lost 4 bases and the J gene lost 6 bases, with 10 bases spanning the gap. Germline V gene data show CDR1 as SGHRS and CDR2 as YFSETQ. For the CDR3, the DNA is TGCGCCAGCAGCCCATCGGGTTCTGAAGCTTTCTTT. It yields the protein CASSPSGSEAFF.

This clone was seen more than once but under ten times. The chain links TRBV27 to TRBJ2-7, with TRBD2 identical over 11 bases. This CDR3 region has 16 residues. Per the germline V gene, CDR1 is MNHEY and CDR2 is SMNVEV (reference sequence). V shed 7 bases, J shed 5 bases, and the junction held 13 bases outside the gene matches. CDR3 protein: CASKTSGSNHGHEQYF. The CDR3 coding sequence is TGTGCCAGCAAAACTAGCGGGAGCAATCACGGCCACGAGCAGTACTTC.

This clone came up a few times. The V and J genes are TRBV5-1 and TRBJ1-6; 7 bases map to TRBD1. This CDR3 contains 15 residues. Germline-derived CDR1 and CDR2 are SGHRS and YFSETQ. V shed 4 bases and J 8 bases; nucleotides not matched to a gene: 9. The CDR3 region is CASSHRDSVYSPLHF. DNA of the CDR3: TGCGCCAGCAGCCACCGGGACAGCGTGTATTCACCCCTCCACTTT.

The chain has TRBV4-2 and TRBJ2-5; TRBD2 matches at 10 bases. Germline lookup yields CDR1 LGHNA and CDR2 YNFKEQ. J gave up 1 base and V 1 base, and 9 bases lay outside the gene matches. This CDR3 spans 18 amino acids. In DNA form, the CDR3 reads TGTGCCAGCAGCCAAGCCGATTCTAGCGGGGGTGGCCAAGAGACCCAGTACTTC. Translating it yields CASSQADSSGGGQETQYF.

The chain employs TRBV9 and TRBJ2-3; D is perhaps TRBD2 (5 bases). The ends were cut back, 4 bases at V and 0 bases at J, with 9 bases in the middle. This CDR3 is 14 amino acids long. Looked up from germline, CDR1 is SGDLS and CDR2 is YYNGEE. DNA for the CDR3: TGTGCCAGCAGCCCCGCGGGCAGCACAGATACGCAGTATTTT. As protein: CASSPAGSTDTQYF.

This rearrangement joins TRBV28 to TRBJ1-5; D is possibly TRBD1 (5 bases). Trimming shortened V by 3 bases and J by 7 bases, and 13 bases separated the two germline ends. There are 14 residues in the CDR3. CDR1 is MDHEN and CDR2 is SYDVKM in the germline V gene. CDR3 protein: CASSFGQGRQPQHF. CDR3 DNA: TGTGCCAGCAGTTTCGGGCAGGGTAGACAGCCCCAGCATTTT.

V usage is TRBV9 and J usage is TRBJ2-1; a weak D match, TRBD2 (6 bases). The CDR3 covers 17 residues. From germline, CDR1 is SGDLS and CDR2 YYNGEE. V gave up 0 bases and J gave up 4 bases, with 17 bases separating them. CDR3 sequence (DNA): TGTGCCAGCAGCGTAGATCCGGGAGAGAAGGGATACAATGAGCAGTTCTTC. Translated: CASSVDPGEKGYNEQFF.

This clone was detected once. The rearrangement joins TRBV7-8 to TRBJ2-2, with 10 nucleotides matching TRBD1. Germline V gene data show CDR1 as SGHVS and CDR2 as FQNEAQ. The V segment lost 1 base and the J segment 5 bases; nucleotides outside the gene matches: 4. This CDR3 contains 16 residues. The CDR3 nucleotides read TGTGCCAGCAGCTTAGTCGGGGACAGGGGAACCGGGGAGCTGTTTTTT. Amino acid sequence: CASSLVGDRGTGELFF.

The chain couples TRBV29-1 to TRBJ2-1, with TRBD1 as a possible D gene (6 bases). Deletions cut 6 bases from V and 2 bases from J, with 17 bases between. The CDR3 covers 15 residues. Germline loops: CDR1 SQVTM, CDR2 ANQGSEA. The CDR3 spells CSVHSAGAAYNEQFF. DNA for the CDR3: TGCAGCGTACACTCAGCAGGGGCAGCCTACAATGAGCAGTTCTTC.

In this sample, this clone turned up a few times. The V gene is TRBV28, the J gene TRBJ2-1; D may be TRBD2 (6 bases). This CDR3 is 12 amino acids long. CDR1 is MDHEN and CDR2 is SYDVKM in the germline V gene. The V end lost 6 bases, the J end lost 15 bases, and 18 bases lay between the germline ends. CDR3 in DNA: TGTGCCAGCAGGGAGGAGGGCCGAATACCGTTCTTC. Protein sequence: CASREEGRIPFF.

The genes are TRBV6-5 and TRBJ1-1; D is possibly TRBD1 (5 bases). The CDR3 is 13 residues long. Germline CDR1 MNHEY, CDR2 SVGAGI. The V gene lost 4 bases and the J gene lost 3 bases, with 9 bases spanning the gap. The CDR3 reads CASSLAGHTEAFF. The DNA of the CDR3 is TGTGCCAGCAGTTTAGCAGGGCACACTGAAGCTTTCTTT.

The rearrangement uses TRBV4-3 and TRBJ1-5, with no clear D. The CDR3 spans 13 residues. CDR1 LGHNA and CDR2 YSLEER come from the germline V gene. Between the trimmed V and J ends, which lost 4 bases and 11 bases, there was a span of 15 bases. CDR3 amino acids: CASSPQEGGAQHF. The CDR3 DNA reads TGCGCCAGCAGCCCCCAGGAGGGCGGGGCCCAGCATTTT.

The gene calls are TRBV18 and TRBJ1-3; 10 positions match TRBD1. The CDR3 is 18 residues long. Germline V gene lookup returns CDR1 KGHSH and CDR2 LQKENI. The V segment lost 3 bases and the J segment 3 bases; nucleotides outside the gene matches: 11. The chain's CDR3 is CASSPGDRGIRYGNTIYF. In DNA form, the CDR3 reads TGTGCCAGCTCACCCGGGGACAGGGGAATACGCTATGGAAACACCATATATTTT.

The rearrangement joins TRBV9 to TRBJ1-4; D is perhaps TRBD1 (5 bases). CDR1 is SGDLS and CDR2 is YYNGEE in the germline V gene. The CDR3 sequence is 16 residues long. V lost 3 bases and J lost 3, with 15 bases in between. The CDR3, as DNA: TGTGCCAGCAGCGCCCAGGGAAGGATGGCTAATGAAAAACTGTTTTTT. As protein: CASSAQGRMANEKLFF.

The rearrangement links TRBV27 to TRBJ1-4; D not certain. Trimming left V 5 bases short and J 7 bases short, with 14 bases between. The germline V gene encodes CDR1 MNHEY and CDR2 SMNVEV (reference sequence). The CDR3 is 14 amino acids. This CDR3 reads CASSRGLGGEKLFF. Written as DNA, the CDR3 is TGTGCCAGCAGTCGTGGACTAGGAGGTGAAAAACTGTTTTTT.

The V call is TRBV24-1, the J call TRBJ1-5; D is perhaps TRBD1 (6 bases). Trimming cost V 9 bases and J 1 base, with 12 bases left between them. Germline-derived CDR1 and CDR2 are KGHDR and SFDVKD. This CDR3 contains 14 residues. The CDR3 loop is CATQGGGSNQPQHF. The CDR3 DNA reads TGTGCCACCCAAGGGGGGGGAAGCAATCAGCCCCAGCATTTT.

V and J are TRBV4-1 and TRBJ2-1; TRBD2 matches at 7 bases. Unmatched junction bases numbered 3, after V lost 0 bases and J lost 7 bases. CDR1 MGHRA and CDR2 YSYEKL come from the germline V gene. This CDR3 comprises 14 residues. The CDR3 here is CASSQELARNEQFF. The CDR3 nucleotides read TGCGCCAGCAGCCAAGAACTAGCGAGGAATGAGCAGTTCTTC.

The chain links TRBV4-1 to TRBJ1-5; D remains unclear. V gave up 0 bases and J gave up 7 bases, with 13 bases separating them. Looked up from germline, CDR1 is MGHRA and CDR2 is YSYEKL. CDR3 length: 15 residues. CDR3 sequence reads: CASSQEWRAGQPQHF. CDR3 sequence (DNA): TGCGCCAGCAGCCAAGAGTGGAGGGCTGGGCAGCCCCAGCATTTT.

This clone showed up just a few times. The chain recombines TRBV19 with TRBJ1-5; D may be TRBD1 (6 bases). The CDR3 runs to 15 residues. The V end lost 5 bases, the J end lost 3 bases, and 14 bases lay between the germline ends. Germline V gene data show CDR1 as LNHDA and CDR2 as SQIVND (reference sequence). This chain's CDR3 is CASSSEDSFNQPQHF. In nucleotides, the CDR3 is TGTGCCAGTAGTTCTGAGGACAGCTTCAATCAGCCCCAGCATTTT.

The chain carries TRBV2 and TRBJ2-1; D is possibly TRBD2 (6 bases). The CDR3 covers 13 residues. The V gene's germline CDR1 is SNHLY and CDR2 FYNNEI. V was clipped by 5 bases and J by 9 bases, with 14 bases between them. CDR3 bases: TGTGCCAGCAGTCCAATTCGGGACTTTGAGCAGTTCTTC. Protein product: CASSPIRDFEQFF.

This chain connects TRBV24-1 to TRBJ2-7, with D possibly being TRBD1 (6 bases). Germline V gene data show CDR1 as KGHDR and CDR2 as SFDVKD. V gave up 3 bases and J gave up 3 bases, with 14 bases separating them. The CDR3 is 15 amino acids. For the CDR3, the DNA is TGTGCCACCAGTGATCCTGGACAGACCAACTACGAGCAGTACTTC. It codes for CATSDPGQTNYEQYF.

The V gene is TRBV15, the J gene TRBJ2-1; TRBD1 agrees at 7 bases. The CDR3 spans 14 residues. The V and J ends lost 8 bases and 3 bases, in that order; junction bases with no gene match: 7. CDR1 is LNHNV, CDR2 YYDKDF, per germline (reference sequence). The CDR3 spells CATQGTEIYNEQFF. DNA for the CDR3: TGTGCCACCCAGGGGACAGAGATCTACAATGAGCAGTTCTTC.

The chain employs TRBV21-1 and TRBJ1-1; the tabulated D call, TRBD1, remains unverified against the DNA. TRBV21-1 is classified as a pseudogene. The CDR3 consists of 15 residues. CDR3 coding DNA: TGTGCCAGCAGCCTACGGACAGGGGATGACACTGAAGCTTTCTTT. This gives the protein CASSLRTGDDTEAFF.

CDR3 loop: CASSLEQIYSNQPQHF. DNA for the CDR3: TGTGCCAGCAGCTTAGAACAGATCTATAGCAATCAGCCCCAGCATTTT. The rearrangement joins TRBV7-8 to TRBJ1-5; D is uncertain. Germline V gene data show CDR1 as SGHVS and CDR2 as FQNEAQ. The CDR3 length is 16 residues. The V end lost 1 base, the J end lost 0 bases, and 10 bases lay between the germline ends.

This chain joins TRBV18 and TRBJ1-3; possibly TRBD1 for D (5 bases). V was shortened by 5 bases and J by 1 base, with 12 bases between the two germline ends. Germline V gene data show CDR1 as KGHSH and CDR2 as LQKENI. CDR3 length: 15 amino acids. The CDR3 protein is CASSSDILSGNTIYF. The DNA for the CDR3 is TGTGCCAGCTCATCGGACATCCTTTCTGGAAACACCATATATTTT. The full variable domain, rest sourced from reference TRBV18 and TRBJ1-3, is NAGVMQNPRHLVRRRGQEARLRCSPMKGHSHVYWYRQLPEEGLKFMVYLQKENIIDESGMPKERFSAEFPKEGPSILRIQQVVRGDSAAYFCASSSDILSGNTIYFGEGSWLTVV.